Following are 30 T cell receptor beta chains from one sample sequenced in a study of T cell repertoires in cytomegalovirus infection. A single record per CDR3 protein comes from TCRdb applying MiXCR to the reads. The table records more than 350,000 distinct CDR3 sequences, around 32% of them present only once. What was sequenced was PBMCs. These receptors all come from a human donor in good health (CMV status not recorded). Some clones in this sample may be carry-over from other donors' samples.

The sample holds a few counts of this clonotype. The chain has TRBV19 and TRBJ1-1, with a possible D match to TRBD1 (5 bases). This CDR3 is built from 14 residues. CDR1 and CDR2 from the germline V gene are LNHDA and SQIVND (reference sequence). V was clipped by 3 bases and J by 7 bases, with 15 bases between them. The CDR3 region is CASSITGTLGEAFF. The CDR3 region has the DNA TGTGCCAGTAGTATCACCGGGACCCTAGGTGAAGCTTTCTTT.

In its sample, this clonotype was seen a few times. The chain joins TRBV6-6 to TRBJ1-5; D possibly corresponds to TRBD1 (5 bases). Looked up from germline, CDR1 is MNHNY and CDR2 is SVGAGI (reference sequence). This CDR3 has 15 residues. Trimming took off 0 bases at V and 0 bases at J, with 6 bases between the two ends. The CDR3 spells CASSYSGDSNQPQHF. CDR3 sequence (DNA): TGTGCCAGCAGTTACTCGGGGGATAGCAATCAGCCCCAGCATTTT.

This clonotype was recorded many times. This chain uses TRBV19 with TRBJ1-1, with D possibly matching TRBD1 (5 bases). The CDR3 has 17 residues. Trimming removed 2 bases from V and 5 bases from J, with 21 bases in between. The germline V gene has CDR1 LNHDA and CDR2 SQIVND (reference sequence). This CDR3 reads CASSIPLLGQGGTEAFF. In DNA, the CDR3 is TGTGCCAGTAGTATACCCCTCCTTGGGCAGGGTGGAACTGAAGCTTTCTTT.

This rearrangement joins TRBV12-3 or TRBV12-4 to TRBJ1-4, with 11 bases matching TRBD1. The CDR3 is 16 residues long. Trimming at V came to 3 bases and at J to 8 bases, leaving 8 bases not matched to a gene. CDR3 nucleotide sequence: TGTGCCAGCAGTTTGGGGACAGGGGGAAGGCAAGAAAAACTGTTTTTT. Its translation is CASSLGTGGRQEKLFF.

Comments on this clonotype: At one end, the junction sequence differs from germline, possibly due to a read error. V and J are TRBV6-5 and TRBJ1-5; TRBD1 matches 7 bases. This CDR3 is 17 amino acids long. The germline V gene has CDR1 MNHEY and CDR2 SVGAGI. CDR3 region: CASRPGTDTWGDQPQPF. CDR3 nucleotide sequence: TGTGCCAGCAGACCTGGGACAGACACCTGGGGGGATCAGCCCCAGCCTTTT.

This clonotype has just a few counts. The gene calls are TRBV12-3 or TRBV12-4 and TRBJ1-1, with 7 bases that match TRBD1. CDR3 length: 17 residues. V was clipped by 6 bases and J by 4 bases; unmatched bases: 17. Written as DNA, the CDR3 is TGTGCCAGCAGCCCCTCGACAGGGCTTACACCGGGCACTGAAGCTTTCTTT. Translating gives CASSPSTGLTPGTEAFF.

The rearrangement links TRBV20-1 to TRBJ1-2; 7 bases align to TRBD1. The V gene's germline CDR1 is DFQATT and CDR2 SNEGSKA (reference sequence). V trimming: 6 bases; J trimming: 9 bases; junction bases outside the gene matches: 16. The CDR3 covers 14 residues. The CDR3 coding sequence is TGCAGTGCGAGTAGACAGGGAGGCCCCCTCCGCTACACCTTC. This translates into CSASRQGGPLRYTF.

V usage is TRBV19 and J usage is TRBJ1-5; no definite D call. Per the germline V gene, CDR1 is LNHDA and CDR2 is SQIVND (reference sequence). The V gene lost 4 bases and the J gene lost 1 base, with 5 bases spanning the gap. The CDR3 consists of 13 residues. The CDR3 region is CASSKDSNQPQHF. In DNA, the CDR3 is TGTGCCAGTAGTAAGGACAGCAATCAGCCCCAGCATTTT.

This clonotype appeared a few times. The genes are TRBV2 and TRBJ2-2; tentatively, D is TRBD1 (5 bases). V gave up 6 bases and J gave up 5 bases, with 13 bases separating them. The CDR3 consists of 14 residues. Germline CDR1 and CDR2: SNHLY and FYNNEI. This CDR3 reads CASSPIRQTGELFF. CDR3 DNA: TGTGCCAGCAGCCCTATTAGACAGACCGGGGAGCTGTTTTTT.

This clonotype was seen a handful of times. The chain couples TRBV5-6 to TRBJ1-6; TRBD1 matches at 7 bases. Germline trimming cut 4 bases from V and 7 bases from J; bases unmatched to any gene: 14. Germline loops: CDR1 SGHDT, CDR2 YYEEEE. The CDR3 contains 17 residues. The CDR3 loop is CASSGAGTAKTNSPLHF. The CDR3 coding sequence is TGTGCCAGCAGCGGCGCCGGGACAGCGAAAACCAATTCACCCCTCCACTTT.

J is TRBJ1-2 and V is TRBV5-6, with D possibly being TRBD1 (6 bases). Per germline, CDR1 SGHDT and CDR2 YYEEEE. The CDR3 covers 13 residues. Trimming pared 1 base from V and 6 bases from J, leaving 10 bases between. DNA of the CDR3: TGTGCCAGCAGCTTGCCAGGGGAAGATGGCTACACCTTC. Amino acid sequence: CASSLPGEDGYTF. The variable domain in full, completed from reference TRBV5-6 and TRBJ1-2, reads DAGVTQSPTHLIKTRGQQVTLRCSPKSGHDTVSWYQQALGQGPQFIFQYYEEEERQRGNFPDRFSGHQFPNYSSELNVNALLLGDSALYLCASSLPGEDGYTFGSGTRLTVV.

In this sample, this clonotype turned up many times. V usage is TRBV7-6 and J usage is TRBJ2-4, with D maybe TRBD2 (7 bases). The CDR3 covers 20 residues. The germline V and J ends were trimmed by 4 bases and 3 bases, with 28 bases remaining between them. Germline assignment: CDR1 SGHVS and CDR2 FNYEAQ. This CDR3 is CASSSLLGPLGGAVKNIQYF. In nucleotides, the CDR3 is TGTGCCAGCAGCTCCTTGCTCGGGCCTTTAGGGGGGGCCGTCAAAAACATTCAGTACTTC. The variable domain in full, completed from reference TRBV7-6 and TRBJ2-4, reads GAGVSQSPRYKVTKRGQDVALRCDPISGHVSLYWYRQALGQGPEFLTYFNYEAQQDKSGLPNDRFSAERPEGSISTLTIQRTEQRDSAMYRCASSSLLGPLGGAVKNIQYFGAGTRLSVL.

This clonotype was picked up a small number of times. The V call is TRBV12-3 or TRBV12-4, the J call TRBJ2-7; D is possibly TRBD1 (7 bases). The V gene lost 4 bases and the J gene lost 0 bases, with 10 bases spanning the gap. The CDR3 has 14 amino acids. CDR3 DNA sequence: TGTGCCAGCAGTTCGGGGGACAGCTCCTACGAGCAGTACTTC. Translated: CASSSGDSSYEQYF.

This clonotype was recorded many times. The rearrangement links TRBV12-3 or TRBV12-4 to TRBJ1-2; D gene uncertain. V lost 0 bases to trimming and J lost 4 bases, with 6 bases between them. The CDR3 loop spans 13 amino acids. The CDR3 DNA sequence: TGTGCCAGCAGTTTAGCCGGGGTCTATGGCTACACCTTC. It encodes CASSLAGVYGYTF.

This clonotype has a count of ten or more. V usage is TRBV7-3 and J usage is TRBJ2-3, with a possible D match to TRBD2 (5 bases). V gave up 2 bases and J gave up 4 bases, with 13 bases separating them. The CDR3 covers 15 residues. In germline, CDR1 is SGHTA, CDR2 FQGTGA. CDR3 DNA sequence: TGTGCCAGCAGCTTACTGGCTAGCTGGGCAGATACGCAGTATTTT. Translated: CASSLLASWADTQYF.

This clonotype occurred many times. The V gene is TRBV7-6, the J gene TRBJ2-1, with D perhaps TRBD1 (5 bases). Germline assignment: CDR1 SGHVS and CDR2 FNYEAQ. This CDR3 region has 19 residues. The V end was cut by 1 base, the J end by 4 bases, with 23 bases between. Here the CDR3 DNA reads TGTGCCAGCAGCTTAGTTTCGCAGGGAAATGTCAACTCTTACAATGAGCAGTTCTTC. It specifies CASSLVSQGNVNSYNEQFF.

Only one count was recorded for this clonotype. The rearrangement joins TRBV28 to TRBJ1-5; TRBD1 agrees at 8 bases. J lost 6 bases, V lost 6 bases, and 10 bases had no gene match. In germline, CDR1 is MDHEN, CDR2 SYDVKM. The CDR3 extends over 15 amino acids. CDR3 in DNA: TGTGCCAGCAGACCACTCACAGGGGGGAGTCAGCCCCAGCATTTT. Amino acid sequence: CASRPLTGGSQPQHF.

The chain is built from TRBV20-1 and TRBJ2-7, with TRBD1 as a possible D gene (6 bases). Trimming removed 0 bases from V and 2 bases from J, with 20 bases in between. In germline, CDR1 is DFQATT, CDR2 SNEGSKA (reference sequence). The CDR3 consists of 17 residues. The CDR3 loop reads CSARDLSGTSLPYEQYF. As DNA, the CDR3 is TGCAGTGCTAGAGATCTCTCCGGGACAAGCCTTCCCTACGAGCAGTACTTC.

Many counts were recorded for this clonotype. In nucleotides, the CDR3 is TGTGCCAGCAGCTTAACCCAGGGCGCCTCGAACACTGAAGCTTTCTTT. This translates into CASSLTQGASNTEAFF. V usage is TRBV7-2 and J usage is TRBJ1-1, with TRBD1 as a possible D gene (5 bases). The CDR3 extends over 16 amino acids. The V and J ends lost 2 bases and 1 base respectively, with 14 bases between them. Germline V CDR1 and CDR2: SGHTA, FQGNSA. Drawing the rest from reference TRBV7-2 and TRBJ1-1, the complete variable domain is GAGVSQSPSNKVTEKGKDVELRCDPISGHTALYWYRQSLGQGLEFLIYFQGNSAPDKSGLPSDRFSAERTGGSVSTLTIQRTQQEDSAVYLCASSLTQGASNTEAFFGQGTRLTVV.

Points on this clonotype: Mismatch with germline at one junction end may stem from a read error. This chain connects TRBV7-2 to TRBJ2-3; 10 nucleotides align to TRBD1. Looked up from germline, CDR1 is SGHTA and CDR2 is FQGNSA. CDR3 size: 15 residues. In nucleotides, the CDR3 is TGTGCCAGCAGCCGACAGGGGGCTTGTACAGATACGCGGTATTTT. Translating it yields CASSRQGACTDTRYF.

In its sample, this clonotype was seen a few times. V is TRBV6-5 and J is TRBJ1-1; D is perhaps TRBD1 (6 bases). V dropped 7 bases and J dropped 5 bases, with 17 bases sitting between them. From germline, CDR1 is MNHEY and CDR2 SVGAGI. CDR3 size: 14 residues. The DNA for the CDR3 is TGTGCCAGCAAAGTTGGGGGCGAGGGGACTGAAGCTTTCTTT. It translates to CASKVGGEGTEAFF.

The chain joins TRBV6-2 or TRBV6-3 to TRBJ2-4; TRBD1 aligns across 8 bases. Germline CDR1 and CDR2: MNHEY and SVGEGT. CDR3 size: 16 residues. V lost 4 bases, J lost 1 base, and 6 bases stayed unmatched. The CDR3 DNA is TGTGCCAGCAGTTCCTTATCAGGGGGCGCCAAAAACATTCAGTACTTC. Protein product: CASSSLSGGAKNIQYF.

This clonotype was seen ten or more times. In nucleotides, the CDR3 is TGTGCCAGCAGCTTACGGCAGATCCGGGACAGTCAAGAGACCCAGTACTTC. Translating gives CASSLRQIRDSQETQYF. The rearrangement uses TRBV7-8 and TRBJ2-5, with 7 bases aligning to TRBD1. Germline-derived CDR1 and CDR2 are SGHVS and FQNEAQ. V was pared by 2 bases and J by 2 bases, with 11 bases of the junction left unmatched. This CDR3 has 17 residues.

This clonotype was counted a few times. The chain uses TRBV6-1 and TRBJ1-4; 9 bases line up with TRBD1. This CDR3 contains 14 residues. Per the germline V gene, CDR1 is MNHNS and CDR2 is SASEGT. The V gene end was trimmed by 7 bases and the J gene end by 4 bases; junction bases not matched to a gene: 4. CDR3 sequence (DNA): TGTGCCAGCACCATGGACAGGGGTAATGAAAAACTGTTTTTT. Amino acids: CASTMDRGNEKLFF.

Comment on this clonotype: Given a much more abundant clone one base away, this may be a read error. Without the conserved terminal phenylalanine or tryptophan, this CDR3 likely stems from a read error. The chain couples TRBV6-6 to TRBJ2-7; 9 positions match TRBD1. The CDR3 spans 16 residues. Germline lookup yields CDR1 MNHNY and CDR2 SVGAGI (reference sequence). The V and J ends lost 4 bases and 7 bases, in that order; junction bases with no gene match: 14. The CDR3 reads CASSSKSTGQGREQYS. The CDR3, as DNA: TGTGCCAGCAGTTCTAAATCGACCGGACAGGGGCGAGAGCAGTACTCC.

The DNA for the CDR3 is TGTGCCAGCAGTGAATGGGGGGATGGCACTGAAGCTTTCTTT. It is translated as CASSEWGDGTEAFF. J is TRBJ1-1 and V is TRBV6-1; weak D call: TRBD1 (5 bases). Trimming removed 2 bases at V and 4 bases at J, with 11 bases between. The CDR3 length is 14 residues. Germline V gene data show CDR1 as MNHNS and CDR2 as SASEGT.

The chain uses TRBV6-6 and TRBJ2-1; no clear D. Germline CDR1 MNHNY, CDR2 SVGAGI (reference sequence). This CDR3 is 13 amino acids long. The ends were cut back, 2 bases at V and 9 bases at J, with 11 bases in the middle. CDR3 sequence (DNA): TGTGCCAGCAGTTACCAAACATCGGGTGAGCAGTTCTTC. Its protein product is CASSYQTSGEQFF.

This clonotype was recorded a few times. V gene TRBV4-1 combines with J gene TRBJ2-1; TRBD2 matches 10 bases. Per the germline V gene, CDR1 is MGHRA and CDR2 is YSYEKL. V lost 0 bases, J lost 2 bases, and 10 bases stayed unmatched. This CDR3 has 19 residues. The CDR3 coding sequence is TGCGCCAGCAGCCAAGAGTGGGATAGCGGGGGGCCAGCCTACAATGAGCAGTTCTTC. Amino acids: CASSQEWDSGGPAYNEQFF.

CDR3 in amino acids: CASSLGQHTNEQFF. The CDR3 DNA reads as TGTGCCAGCAGCTTAGGTCAGCATACCAATGAGCAGTTCTTC. The V gene is TRBV11-2, the J gene TRBJ2-1, with D unclear. Germline CDR1 reads SGHAT; CDR2 reads FQNNGV. This CDR3 has 14 amino acids. V was clipped by 1 base and J by 6 bases, with 10 bases between them.

This clonotype appeared a few times. The rearrangement joins TRBV6-2 or TRBV6-3 to TRBJ2-2, with D unresolved. Germline values: CDR1 MNHEY, CDR2 SVGEGT. The CDR3 has 14 amino acids. V dropped 6 bases and J dropped 0 bases, with 8 bases sitting between them. Written as DNA, the CDR3 is TGTGCCAGCAGGGACGACCCGAACACCGGGGAGCTGTTTTTT. Its protein product is CASRDDPNTGELFF.